Listed below are T cell receptor beta chains from one sample, sequenced in a study of Graves' ophthalmopathy and Graves' hyperthyroidism. MiXCR was run by TCRdb on the multiplex PCR reads, yielding one entry per CDR3 protein. The data show about 200,000 distinct CDR3 sequences, just under 30% seen once. Sequenced material: peripheral blood. All receptors come from a man aged 45-65 years with Graves' ophthalmopathy. The CDR3 runs from the conserved cysteine through the conserved F or W. The D gene is left open where the match is weak. Clone size is stated in some rows and not others, as once, few, many or a class when expanded.

d_gene: TRBD1
abundance: many
j_gene: TRBJ1-1
v_gene: TRBV5-5
CDR3aa: CASSGNRGPSSKNTEAFF
CDR3nt: TGTGCCAGCAGCGGAAACAGGGGCCCTTCATCAAAGAACACTGAAGCTTTCTTT

d_gene: .
abundance: .
j_gene: TRBJ1-2
v_gene: TRBV12-3/TRBV12-4
CDR3aa: CASSLPPGEGGYTF
CDR3nt: TGTGCCAGCAGTTTACCCCCCGGGGAAGGCGGCTACACCTTC

d_gene: TRBD1
abundance: .
j_gene: TRBJ2-7
v_gene: TRBV27
CDR3aa: CASLDRGLSYEQYF
CDR3nt: TGTGCCAGCTTGGACAGGGGACTCTCCTACGAGCAGTACTTC

d_gene: .
abundance: many
j_gene: TRBJ1-1
v_gene: TRBV28
CDR3aa: CASIQPGTRAFF
CDR3nt: TGTGCCAGCATCCAACCCGGGACTCGGGCTTTCTTT

d_gene: .
abundance: few
j_gene: TRBJ2-5
v_gene: TRBV6-1
CDR3aa: CASSKPPGETQYF
CDR3nt: TGTGCCAGCAGTAAACCCCCTGGGGAGACCCAGTACTTC

d_gene: TRBD1
abundance: .
j_gene: TRBJ1-1
v_gene: TRBV6-2/TRBV6-3
CDR3aa: CASRTGVTEAFF
CDR3nt: TGTGCCAGCCGGACAGGGGTCACTGAAGCTTTCTTT

d_gene: .
abundance: many
j_gene: TRBJ1-2
v_gene: TRBV29-1
CDR3aa: CSPHPGHLGGYTF
CDR3nt: TGCAGCCCACATCCAGGACACTTGGGCGGCTACACCTTC

d_gene: .
abundance: .
j_gene: TRBJ2-5
v_gene: TRBV6-2/TRBV6-3
CDR3aa: CASMRPTQETQYF
CDR3nt: TGTGCCAGCATGAGGCCCACCCAAGAGACCCAGTACTTC

d_gene: .
abundance: .
j_gene: TRBJ1-2
v_gene: TRBV7-9
CDR3aa: CASSPGRGPLGYTF
CDR3nt: TGTGCCAGCAGTCCGGGCAGGGGACCGCTTGGTTACACCTTC

d_gene: .
abundance: many
j_gene: TRBJ1-1
v_gene: TRBV6-2/TRBV6-3
CDR3aa: CASSYSERQWF
CDR3nt: TGTGCCAGCAGTTACTCAGAGCGTCAGTGGTTT

d_gene: .
abundance: .
j_gene: TRBJ2-5
v_gene: TRBV7-2
CDR3aa: CASSLVGLAGETQYF
CDR3nt: TGTGCCAGCAGCTTAGTCGGGTTAGCCGGGGAGACCCAGTACTTC

d_gene: .
abundance: .
j_gene: TRBJ2-5
v_gene: TRBV12-3/TRBV12-4
CDR3aa: CASSFGVNQETQYF
CDR3nt: TGTGCCAGCAGTTTCGGGGTAAACCAAGAGACCCAGTACTTC

d_gene: .
abundance: .
j_gene: TRBJ2-7
v_gene: TRBV24-1
CDR3aa: CATSDRGFWQIYEQYF
CDR3nt: TGTGCCACCAGTGATCGGGGGTTCTGGCAAATCTACGAGCAGTACTTC

d_gene: .
abundance: many
j_gene: TRBJ2-2
v_gene: TRBV15
CDR3aa: CATSKGSQLYTGELFF
CDR3nt: TGTGCCACCAGCAAGGGTAGCCAGTTGTACACCGGGGAGCTGTTTTTT

d_gene: .
abundance: many
j_gene: TRBJ2-4
v_gene: TRBV12-3/TRBV12-4
CDR3aa: CASSADLAKNIQYF
CDR3nt: TGTGCCAGCAGTGCGGATCTAGCCAAAAACATTCAGTACTTC

d_gene: .
abundance: .
j_gene: TRBJ2-7
v_gene: TRBV6-5
CDR3aa: CASSYSIGGGESYEQYF
CDR3nt: TGTGCCAGCAGTTACTCGATAGGAGGGGGCGAATCCTACGAGCAGTACTTC

d_gene: .
abundance: many
j_gene: TRBJ2-2
v_gene: TRBV19
CDR3aa: CAIGTGPGELFF
CDR3nt: TGTGCCATAGGGACGGGGCCCGGGGAGCTGTTTTTT

d_gene: TRBD2
abundance: many
j_gene: TRBJ2-7
v_gene: TRBV27
CDR3aa: CASSSSGVPYEQYF
CDR3nt: TGTGCCAGCAGTAGTAGCGGGGTGCCCTACGAGCAGTACTTC

d_gene: TRBD1
abundance: many
j_gene: TRBJ2-7
v_gene: TRBV7-2
CDR3aa: CASSVTGVVEQYF
CDR3nt: TGTGCCAGCAGCGTGACAGGGGTAGTCGAGCAGTACTTC

d_gene: TRBD2
abundance: .
j_gene: TRBJ2-2
v_gene: TRBV11-2
CDR3aa: CASSPPLAGMTGELFF
CDR3nt: TGTGCCAGCAGCCCCCCTTTAGCGGGGATGACCGGGGAGCTGTTTTTT

d_gene: .
abundance: .
j_gene: TRBJ1-1
v_gene: TRBV6-2/TRBV6-3
CDR3aa: CASSYSPAGLNHPNTEAFF
CDR3nt: TGTGCCAGCAGTTACTCCCCGGCGGGGCTTAACCACCCGAACACTGAAGCTTTCTTT

d_gene: TRBD2
abundance: .
j_gene: TRBJ2-2
v_gene: TRBV28
CDR3aa: CASRSWGLALNTGELFF
CDR3nt: TGTGCCAGCAGATCATGGGGACTAGCGTTGAACACCGGGGAGCTGTTTTTT

d_gene: .
abundance: many
j_gene: TRBJ2-5
v_gene: TRBV6-5
CDR3aa: CASSPPSTRGGETQYF
CDR3nt: TGTGCCAGCAGTCCTCCCTCGACTAGGGGTGGGGAGACCCAGTACTTC

d_gene: TRBD1
abundance: many
j_gene: TRBJ2-5
v_gene: TRBV6-5
CDR3aa: CASSYTSTGGETQYF
CDR3nt: TGTGCCAGCAGTTACACTTCTACAGGGGGAGAGACCCAGTACTTC